A selection of T cell receptor beta chains follows, all from one sample in a study of tumor-infiltrating lymphocytes in localized non-small cell lung cancer. TCRdb's copy holds only in-frame clones and misses some; the assay was immunoSEQ multiplex PCR. The data hold 13,000 to 15,000 clones, with 81% observed a single time. Material: lung tumor tissue. The receptors originated from a human donor with non-small cell lung cancer. Each CDR3 is given with its conserved first and last residue. The D gene is left open where the match is weak. The listing skips clone size in some rows; elsewhere it reads once, few, many or a size class.

V	D	size	J	CDR3	DNA
TRBV4-1	TRBD2	.	TRBJ2-2	CASSQDSSGGAGELFF	TGCGCCAGCAGCCAAGATTCTTCGGGGGGGGCCGGGGAGCTGTTTTTT
TRBV7-2	TRBD2	.	TRBJ2-2	CASSQTSGRNTGELFF	TGTGCCAGCAGCCAGACTAGCGGGAGAAACACCGGGGAGCTGTTTTTT
TRBV18	.	.	TRBJ1-2	CASSREGRNYGYTF	TGTGCCAGCTCACGTGAGGGACGAAACTATGGCTACACCTTC
TRBV15	.	.	TRBJ2-7	CATSRDRRGILSPEQYF	TGTGCCACCAGCAGAGATCGGCGCGGGATACTCAGTCCCGAGCAGTACTTC
TRBV5-1	TRBD1	.	TRBJ2-4	CASSFGGQGKNIQYF	TGCGCCAGCAGCTTTGGGGGACAGGGTAAAAACATTCAGTACTTC
TRBV28	.	once	TRBJ1-2	CASRAHGYGYTF	TGTGCCAGCAGGGCCCATGGCTATGGCTACACCTTC
TRBV18	TRBD1	.	TRBJ2-7	CASSANRDSYEQYF	TGTGCCAGCTCAGCAAACCGGGACAGCTACGAGCAGTACTTC
TRBV10-2	TRBD1	.	TRBJ2-5	CASRPDRAQETQYF	TGCGCCAGCAGGCCGGACAGGGCACAAGAGACCCAGTACTTC
TRBV11-2	.	once	TRBJ2-7	CASSLSGRYEQYF	TGTGCCAGCAGCTTATCGGGGCGCTACGAGCAGTACTTC
TRBV15	TRBD2	.	TRBJ2-3	CATSPDGGVQDTQYF	TGTGCCACCAGTCCCGATGGGGGGGTCCAAGATACGCAGTATTTT
TRBV19	.	.	TRBJ1-2	CASSDREAGYTF	TGTGCCAGTAGTGATCGGGAGGCCGGCTACACCTTC
TRBV4-3	.	.	TRBJ2-7	CASSQDWRDTLSYEQYF	TGCGCCAGCAGCCAAGATTGGCGGGACACCCTCTCCTACGAGCAGTACTTC
TRBV4-1	.	.	TRBJ1-5	CASSQELASRTYSNQPQHF	TGCGCCAGCAGCCAAGAATTGGCCAGCCGCACTTATAGCAATCAGCCCCAGCATTTT
TRBV9	.	few	TRBJ1-3	CASSSGRTYSGNTIYF	TGTGCCAGCAGCTCGGGACGGACCTACTCTGGAAACACCATATATTTT
TRBV7-2	TRBD1	.	TRBJ1-2	CASRTGTGNHGYTF	TGTGCCAGCAGGACCGGGACAGGGAACCATGGCTACACCTTC
TRBV5-1	.	.	TRBJ1-1	CASSIQENTEAFF	TGCGCCAGCAGCATCCAGGAGAACACTGAAGCTTTCTTT
TRBV11-3	.	.	TRBJ2-5	CASSLSRVGDETQYF	TGTGCCAGCAGCCTAAGCCGTGTTGGGGACGAGACCCAGTACTTC
TRBV11-3	TRBD2	.	TRBJ2-1	CASSLQGLADNEQFF	TGTGCCAGCAGCTTACAAGGACTAGCCGACAATGAGCAGTTCTTC
TRBV7-2	TRBD2	.	TRBJ2-7	CASSLQSGSSHEQYF	TGTGCCAGCAGCCTCCAGAGCGGGAGTTCACACGAGCAGTACTTC
TRBV5-1	.	.	TRBJ2-3	CASSSTPGPAVTQYF	TGCGCCAGCAGCTCCACCCCGGGACCCGCAGTTACGCAGTATTTT
TRBV7-9	TRBD2	few	TRBJ2-5	CASSLVLAGGQETQYF	TGTGCCAGCAGCTTAGTGCTAGCGGGAGGCCAAGAGACCCAGTACTTC
TRBV14	.	.	TRBJ2-7	CASSRSDTYEQYF	TGTGCCAGCAGCCGGTCGGACACCTACGAGCAGTACTTC
TRBV5-1	TRBD1	.	TRBJ1-2	CASSFLTGAYGYTF	TGCGCCAGCAGCTTCCTGACAGGGGCCTATGGCTACACCTTC
TRBV5-4	TRBD2	.	TRBJ2-5	CASSLLTSGTQETQYF	TGTGCCAGCAGCTTGTTGACTAGCGGAACCCAAGAGACCCAGTACTTC
TRBV9	TRBD2	.	TRBJ2-1	CASSVVAGANNEQFF	TGTGCCAGCAGCGTAGTAGCGGGTGCGAACAATGAGCAGTTCTTC
TRBV13	.	.	TRBJ2-7	CASSLGQVQTEQYF	TGTGCCAGCAGCTTAGGACAGGTCCAGACCGAGCAGTACTTC
TRBV5-8	TRBD2	.	TRBJ2-7	CASSLGTSGLTYEQYF	TGTGCCAGCAGCTTGGGGACTAGCGGGCTGACCTACGAGCAGTACTTC
TRBV11-3	TRBD2	.	TRBJ2-2	CASSAPVAGITGELFF	TGTGCCAGCAGTGCACCGGTAGCGGGAATCACCGGGGAGCTGTTTTTT
TRBV19	TRBD2	few	TRBJ2-1	CASSIPSGSYNEQFF	TGTGCCAGTAGTATACCCAGCGGGAGCTACAATGAGCAGTTCTTC
TRBV6-4	TRBD2	.	TRBJ2-1	CASSSGSYNEQFF	TGTGCCAGCAGTAGCGGGAGCTACAATGAGCAGTTCTTC
TRBV19	.	.	TRBJ1-5	CASSIRGGNQPQHF	TGTGCCAGTAGTATTAGAGGGGGGAATCAGCCCCAGCATTTT
TRBV15	.	.	TRBJ1-3	CATSRDLGPGNTIYF	TGTGCCACCAGCAGAGATCTTGGGCCTGGAAACACCATATATTTT
TRBV11-3	.	.	TRBJ1-4	CASSLVSKAGEKLFF	TGTGCCAGCAGCTTAGTGAGCAAAGCAGGGGAAAAACTGTTTTTT
TRBV7-2	TRBD2	.	TRBJ2-5	CASTPGWGGSPQYF	TGTGCCAGCACCCCAGGGTGGGGCGGGAGCCCCCAGTACTTC
TRBV5-5	TRBD2	.	TRBJ2-5	CASTPSGEETQYF	TGTGCCAGCACCCCTAGCGGGGAAGAGACCCAGTACTTC
TRBV4-1	TRBD2	once	TRBJ2-3	CASSQELRAGGPDTQYF	TGCGCCAGCAGCCAAGAACTACGAGCGGGAGGGCCAGATACGCAGTATTTT
TRBV9	TRBD2	.	TRBJ2-7	CASSVVSGRAPYEQYF	TGTGCCAGCAGTGTGGTTAGCGGGAGGGCCCCCTACGAGCAGTACTTC
TRBV11-2	TRBD1	once	TRBJ2-7	CASSLDPTGVSYEQYF	TGTGCCAGCAGCTTAGACCCGACAGGGGTTAGCTACGAGCAGTACTTC
TRBV2	TRBD2	few	TRBJ2-7	CASSEVRSGVSYEQYF	TGTGCCAGCAGTGAAGTTCGCAGCGGGGTTTCCTACGAGCAGTACTTC
TRBV6-1	TRBD1	.	TRBJ1-1	CASSRTGENTEAFF	TGTGCCAGCAGCAGGACAGGGGAGAACACTGAAGCTTTCTTT
TRBV4-3	.	.	TRBJ2-7	CASSQDHPGPYEQYF	TGCGCCAGCAGCCAAGATCACCCCGGCCCCTACGAGCAGTACTTC
TRBV5-1	.	.	TRBJ1-1	CASSLVGTNTEAFF	TGCGCCAGCAGCTTGGTAGGGACGAACACTGAAGCTTTCTTT
TRBV7-9	.	few	TRBJ1-1	CASSPWGGNTEAFF	TGTGCCAGCAGCCCCTGGGGGGGCAACACTGAAGCTTTCTTT
TRBV25-1	.	.	TRBJ2-7	CASIPLIAGEQYF	TGTGCCAGCATCCCACTCATAGCTGGCGAGCAGTACTTC
TRBV11-2	.	.	TRBJ2-5	CASSLSWETQYF	TGTGCCAGCAGCTTATCTTGGGAGACCCAGTACTTC
TRBV6-5	.	.	TRBJ1-1	CASSARVGTEAFF	TGTGCCAGCAGTGCCCGGGTTGGCACTGAAGCTTTCTTT
TRBV29-1	TRBD2	.	TRBJ2-1	CSVEGGTSYNEQFF	TGCAGCGTTGAGGGGGGGACCTCCTACAATGAGCAGTTCTTC
TRBV19	TRBD1	once	TRBJ1-5	CASSASRGTGSSNQPQHF	TGTGCCAGTAGTGCATCGCGAGGGACAGGGAGTAGCAATCAGCCCCAGCATTTT
TRBV11-3	.	.	TRBJ2-2	CASSPDNTGELFF	TGTGCCAGCAGCCCCGACAACACCGGGGAGCTGTTTTTT
TRBV10-3	.	.	TRBJ2-3	CAYSSRAASTDTQYF	TGTGCCTATTCTTCTAGGGCAGCTTCCACAGATACGCAGTATTTT
TRBV27	TRBD2	.	TRBJ2-7	CASRPTPAGIYEQYF	TGTGCCAGCAGACCCACTCCAGCGGGAATCTACGAGCAGTACTTC
TRBV19	.	once	TRBJ1-1	CATQVNTEAFF	TGTGCCACCCAGGTGAACACTGAAGCTTTCTTT